The next 6 T cell receptor beta chains were all read from a single sample in a study of blood T cell repertoires in COVID-19. Here immunoSEQ multiplex PCR was the method, and the copy in TCRdb shows in-frame clones only, minus some. The repertoire holds 190,000 or so clones, approximately 88% seen once, with approximately 10% in the top ten. The sample taken for sequencing was PBMCs or T cells enriched from blood (not recorded which). The receptors were sampled from a man aged 18 to 30 with acute COVID-19.

The V gene is TRBV6-5, the J gene TRBJ2-7; 9 bases match TRBD2. After removal of 0 bases from V and 4 bases from J, the junction contained 4 bases not matched to a gene. The CDR3 loop spans 15 amino acids. The V gene's germline CDR1 is MNHEY and CDR2 SVGAGI. The CDR3 region is CASSYSGSGSYEQYF. Written as DNA, the CDR3 is TGTGCCAGCAGTTACTCGGGTAGCGGGAGTTACGAGCAGTACTTC.

The chain links TRBV25-1 to TRBJ2-3, with TRBD2 identical over 10 bases. The J segment lost 3 bases and the V segment lost 5 bases, leaving 14 bases of the junction unmatched. Germline CDR1 is MGHDK and CDR2 is SYGVNS. There are 18 residues in the CDR3. The chain's CDR3 is CASSHPTQLAGTTDTQYF. The CDR3, as DNA: TGTGCCAGCAGTCACCCCACCCAACTAGCGGGGACAACAGATACGCAGTATTTT. Complete variable domain (other parts from reference TRBV25-1 and TRBJ2-3): EADIYQTPRYLVIGTGKKITLECSQTMGHDKMYWYQQDPGMELHLIHYSYGVNSTEKGDLSSESTVSRIRTEHFPLTLESARPSHTSQYLCASSHPTQLAGTTDTQYFGPGTRLTVL.

The chain employs TRBV19 and TRBJ2-1, with D maybe TRBD2 (6 bases). The CDR3 contains 20 residues. CDR1 is LNHDA, CDR2 SQIVND, per germline (reference sequence). Trimming cost V 4 bases and J 0 bases, with 25 bases left between them. CDR3 DNA: TGTGCCAGTAGTACAAAGGGACCGGGACTCATTCTGAGCTCCTACAATGAGCAGTTCTTC. It translates to CASSTKGPGLILSSYNEQFF.

The J gene is TRBJ1-5, the V gene TRBV6-1; D is possibly TRBD1 (5 bases). Trimming removed 4 bases from V and 5 bases from J, with 18 bases in between. The germline V gene encodes CDR1 MNHNS and CDR2 SASEGT. This CDR3 has 16 residues. CDR3 residues: CASSGVTQGLDQPQHF. The CDR3, as DNA: TGTGCCAGCAGTGGCGTTACGCAGGGTTTGGATCAGCCCCAGCATTTT.

The J gene is TRBJ1-1, the V gene TRBV30; D perhaps matches TRBD1 (5 bases). The CDR3 runs 14 residues. The germline CDR1 and CDR2 sequences are GTSNPN and SVGIG (reference sequence). Trimming left V 0 bases short and J 5 bases short, with 13 bases between. CDR3 nucleotide sequence: TGTGCCTGGAGTGTCCCCGGGGGGGGGACTGAAGCTTTCTTT. Protein product: CAWSVPGGGTEAFF.

This sequence joins TRBV7-9 and TRBJ2-7, with 12 bases that match TRBD2. V shed 5 bases, J shed 4 bases, and the junction held 6 bases outside the gene matches. The CDR3 has 15 amino acids. Per the germline V gene, CDR1 is SEHNR and CDR2 is FQNEAQ (reference sequence). CDR3: CASSQGTSGPYEQYF. CDR3 DNA: TGTGCCAGCAGCCAAGGGACTAGCGGGCCATACGAGCAGTACTTC.